Here is one T cell receptor (beta chain) with its context. What it recognizes is unknown. Unexposed donor CD4+ T cells date from about 2011-2018, before the COVID-19 pandemic. CD4+ T cells were isolated from the cells after around 10 days of culture. The entry originates in a study of CD4 T cells in relation to SARS-CoV-2 and coronaviruses. Sequenced by immunoSEQ multiplex PCR; TCRdb stores in-frame clones only, minus some. The sample carries 20,000 to 25,000 clones, less than 85% recorded once. The CDR3 sequence is 12 residues long. V was trimmed by 9 bases and J by 9 bases, leaving 14 bases between them. CDR1 is LNHDA, CDR2 SQIVND, per germline (reference sequence).

This chain connects TRBV19 to TRBJ2-2; D possibly matches TRBD1 or TRBD2 (6 bases each). The sequencing input was CD4+ T cells from PBMCs, cultured in vitro. The TCR was taken from a human donor in good health. CDR3 region: CARGGRMRELFF. In nucleotides, the CDR3 is TGTGCCAGAGGGGGGAGGATGAGGGAGCTGTTTTTT.